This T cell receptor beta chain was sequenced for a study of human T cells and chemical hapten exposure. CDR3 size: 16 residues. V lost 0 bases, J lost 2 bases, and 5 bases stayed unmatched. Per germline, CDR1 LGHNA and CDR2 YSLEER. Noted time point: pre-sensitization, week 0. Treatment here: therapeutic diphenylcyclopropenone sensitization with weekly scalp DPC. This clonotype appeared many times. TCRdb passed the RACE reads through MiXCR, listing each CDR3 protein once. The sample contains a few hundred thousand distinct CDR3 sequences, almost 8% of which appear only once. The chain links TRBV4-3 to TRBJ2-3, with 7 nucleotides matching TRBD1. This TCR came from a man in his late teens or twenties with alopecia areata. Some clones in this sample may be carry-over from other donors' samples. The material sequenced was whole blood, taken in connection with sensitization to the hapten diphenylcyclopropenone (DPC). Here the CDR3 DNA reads TGCGCCAGCAGCCAAGAGAGGGGGCAGTCCACAGATACGCAGTATTTT. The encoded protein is CASSQERGQSTDTQYF.